Listed below are T cell receptor beta chains from one sample, sequenced in a study of blood T cell repertoires in COVID-19. The method was immunoSEQ multiplex PCR; TCRdb's version includes in-frame clones alone and lacks a portion of them. The table has around 200,000 clones, 80% to 90% seen once. Sequencing input: peripheral blood. The receptors originated from a woman in her sixties or seventies with COVID-19, enrolled during active disease. The CDR3 runs from the conserved cysteine through the conserved F or W. The D gene is left open where the match is weak. The listing skips clone size in some rows; elsewhere it reads once, few, many or a size class.

cdr3_nt: TGTGCCAGCAGTCTACTAGCGGGGAGCACAGATACGCAGTATTTT
cdr3_aa: CASSLLAGSTDTQYF
j_call: TRBJ2-3
v_call: TRBV6-5
d_call: TRBD2
clone_size: -
cdr3_length: 15

cdr3_nt: TGTGCCAGCAGCGAGGGACTAACCGGGGAGCTGTTTTTT
cdr3_aa: CASSEGLTGELFF
j_call: TRBJ2-2
v_call: TRBV9
d_call: TRBD2
clone_size: -
cdr3_length: 13

cdr3_nt: TGCGCCAGCAGCCAAGAGAAGAGAACCGGGGAGCTGTTTTTT
cdr3_aa: CASSQEKRTGELFF
j_call: TRBJ2-2
v_call: TRBV4-1
d_call: -
clone_size: -
cdr3_length: 14

cdr3_nt: TGCGCCAGCACAACGGGACAGGGGGCCGGGGGTGCTGAAGCTTTCTTT
cdr3_aa: CASTTGQGAGGAEAFF
j_call: TRBJ1-1
v_call: TRBV5-1
d_call: TRBD1
clone_size: -
cdr3_length: 16

cdr3_nt: TGCGCCAGCAGCGCGGGACTAGCGGGGGGGCTCGGCACCGGGGAGCTGTTTTTT
cdr3_aa: CASSAGLAGGLGTGELFF
j_call: TRBJ2-2
v_call: TRBV5-1
d_call: TRBD2
clone_size: -
cdr3_length: 18

cdr3_nt: TGTGCCAGTAGTGGTCCCGGACAGGGCCTTAACTATGGCTACACCTTC
cdr3_aa: CASSGPGQGLNYGYTF
j_call: TRBJ1-2
v_call: TRBV19
d_call: TRBD1
clone_size: -
cdr3_length: 16

cdr3_nt: TGTGCCAGCAGCTTAGCAGGGGTAAAAGGCTACACCTTC
cdr3_aa: CASSLAGVKGYTF
j_call: TRBJ1-2
v_call: TRBV7-2
d_call: -
clone_size: -
cdr3_length: 13

cdr3_nt: TGTGCCAGCAGTTCACTAGGGGGCAGCGCCCCTTATGGCTACACCTTC
cdr3_aa: CASSSLGGSAPYGYTF
j_call: TRBJ1-2
v_call: TRBV7-2
d_call: TRBD1
clone_size: -
cdr3_length: 16

cdr3_nt: TGTGCCAGTAGTATATCCCTTAGACGGACAGGGGGCTATGAGCAGTTCTTC
cdr3_aa: CASSISLRRTGGYEQFF
j_call: TRBJ2-1
v_call: TRBV19
d_call: TRBD1
clone_size: -
cdr3_length: 17

cdr3_nt: TGTGCCAGCAGCCGCGGGGGGCTTTCTGGGGCCAACGTCCTGACTTTC
cdr3_aa: CASSRGGLSGANVLTF
j_call: TRBJ2-6
v_call: TRBV6-2/TRBV6-3
d_call: TRBD2
clone_size: -
cdr3_length: 16

cdr3_nt: TGTGCCAGCAGTCCTGGATGGGGCTTCACTGAAGCTTTCTTT
cdr3_aa: CASSPGWGFTEAFF
j_call: TRBJ1-1
v_call: TRBV6-5
d_call: -
clone_size: -
cdr3_length: 14

cdr3_nt: TGTGCCAGCACGACGGGTTACATTCAGTACTTC
cdr3_aa: CASTTGYIQYF
j_call: TRBJ2-4
v_call: TRBV12-3/TRBV12-4
d_call: -
clone_size: once
cdr3_length: 11

cdr3_nt: TGTGCCAGCAGTGAAACAGGGTTAAGTGAGCAGTTCTTC
cdr3_aa: CASSETGLSEQFF
j_call: TRBJ2-1
v_call: TRBV2
d_call: -
clone_size: -
cdr3_length: 13

cdr3_nt: TGCGCCAGCAGCCAAAAGGTCTACAAGGACTCCCCCTATAATTCACCCCTCCACTTT
cdr3_aa: CASSQKVYKDSPYNSPLHF
j_call: TRBJ1-6
v_call: TRBV4-1
d_call: -
clone_size: -
cdr3_length: 19

cdr3_nt: TGTGCCAGCAGCCAACAGAGACAGGGTGTAGGTGGCTACACCTTC
cdr3_aa: CASSQQRQGVGGYTF
j_call: TRBJ1-2
v_call: TRBV14
d_call: TRBD1
clone_size: few
cdr3_length: 15

cdr3_nt: TGTGCCAGCAGTGATTTGACTAGCGGTGAAGAGACCCAGTACTTC
cdr3_aa: CASSDLTSGEETQYF
j_call: TRBJ2-5
v_call: TRBV2
d_call: TRBD2
clone_size: once
cdr3_length: 15

cdr3_nt: TGTGCCAGCAGTCTGAGGGCTTACGAGCAGTACTTC
cdr3_aa: CASSLRAYEQYF
j_call: TRBJ2-7
v_call: TRBV28
d_call: -
clone_size: -
cdr3_length: 12

cdr3_nt: TGTGCCAGCAGTGAAAGTCCAACGGGGACTGAAGCTTTCTTT
cdr3_aa: CASSESPTGTEAFF
j_call: TRBJ1-1
v_call: TRBV6-1
d_call: -
clone_size: once
cdr3_length: 14

cdr3_nt: TGTGCCAGCAGCTTAGTAGGGGGACAGGGCTATGTGTTTTTT
cdr3_aa: CASSLVGGQGYVFF
j_call: TRBJ1-4
v_call: TRBV7-2
d_call: TRBD1
clone_size: -
cdr3_length: 14

cdr3_nt: TGTGCCAGCAGTGCTCAGGGGGCGCAGTATTTT
cdr3_aa: CASSAQGAQYF
j_call: TRBJ2-3
v_call: TRBV2
d_call: TRBD1
clone_size: -
cdr3_length: 11

cdr3_nt: TGTGCCAGCAGCTTAGTTGCCACGGAGATTGGAAACACCATATATTTT
cdr3_aa: CASSLVATEIGNTIYF
j_call: TRBJ1-3
v_call: TRBV11-2
d_call: -
clone_size: -
cdr3_length: 16

cdr3_nt: TGTGCCTGGAGTGCCCAGGTGAGACAGGGGGTCGTTGAAGCTTTCTTT
cdr3_aa: CAWSAQVRQGVVEAFF
j_call: TRBJ1-1
v_call: TRBV30
d_call: TRBD1
clone_size: -
cdr3_length: 16

cdr3_nt: TGTGCCAGCAGCTCCGGGGGAGGGGGTGGCTACACCTTC
cdr3_aa: CASSSGGGGGYTF
j_call: TRBJ1-2
v_call: TRBV7-2
d_call: -
clone_size: -
cdr3_length: 13

cdr3_nt: TGTGCCAGCAGCGTTGCCTGGGGCAGGATGAATGAGCAGTTCTTC
cdr3_aa: CASSVAWGRMNEQFF
j_call: TRBJ2-1
v_call: TRBV5-6
d_call: -
clone_size: -
cdr3_length: 15

cdr3_nt: TGTGCCAGCAGCTTAACCCGGGGAGGGAGTAACATTCAGTACTTC
cdr3_aa: CASSLTRGGSNIQYF
j_call: TRBJ2-4
v_call: TRBV7-3
d_call: TRBD2
clone_size: once
cdr3_length: 15

cdr3_nt: TGTGCCTGCCAGACACACGGGGATCAGCCCCAGCATTTT
cdr3_aa: CACQTHGDQPQHF
j_call: TRBJ1-5
v_call: TRBV30
d_call: -
clone_size: -
cdr3_length: 13

cdr3_nt: TGTGCCAGCAGCCCAAATGCGGGGAAGTGGCAGTACTTC
cdr3_aa: CASSPNAGKWQYF
j_call: TRBJ2-7
v_call: TRBV7-2
d_call: -
clone_size: -
cdr3_length: 13

cdr3_nt: TGTGCCAGCAGCGAGGGCGGCAGAAATCAGCCCCAGCATTTT
cdr3_aa: CASSEGGRNQPQHF
j_call: TRBJ1-5
v_call: TRBV2
d_call: -
clone_size: few
cdr3_length: 14

cdr3_nt: TGTGCCAGCAAAAGCGGAAACACTGAAGCTTTCTTT
cdr3_aa: CASKSGNTEAFF
j_call: TRBJ1-1
v_call: TRBV28
d_call: -
clone_size: -
cdr3_length: 12

cdr3_nt: TGTGCCAGCAGTTTCGGGGTAACGCCCTATAATGAGCAGTTCTTC
cdr3_aa: CASSFGVTPYNEQFF
j_call: TRBJ2-1
v_call: TRBV27
d_call: -
clone_size: -
cdr3_length: 15

cdr3_nt: TGTGCCAGCAGCCCACAGGGGGCTGAAGCTTTCTTT
cdr3_aa: CASSPQGAEAFF
j_call: TRBJ1-1
v_call: TRBV11-2
d_call: TRBD1
clone_size: few
cdr3_length: 12

cdr3_nt: TGCGCCAGCAGCTCAGGGACAGGAGGCAATCAGCCCCAGCATTTT
cdr3_aa: CASSSGTGGNQPQHF
j_call: TRBJ1-5
v_call: TRBV5-1
d_call: TRBD1
clone_size: -
cdr3_length: 15

cdr3_nt: TGTGCCAGCAGCCCCTCCGGGACAGTCCCTCAGCCCCAGCATTTT
cdr3_aa: CASSPSGTVPQPQHF
j_call: TRBJ1-5
v_call: TRBV7-2
d_call: TRBD1
clone_size: -
cdr3_length: 15

cdr3_nt: TGTGCCAGCAGCGGCAGGCGTTCCTACGAGCAGTACTTC
cdr3_aa: CASSGRRSYEQYF
j_call: TRBJ2-7
v_call: TRBV2
d_call: -
clone_size: -
cdr3_length: 13

cdr3_nt: TGTGCCAGTAGGACAGGGGCCCAGAGGGAAAAACTGTTTTTT
cdr3_aa: CASRTGAQREKLFF
j_call: TRBJ1-4
v_call: TRBV27
d_call: TRBD1
clone_size: -
cdr3_length: 14

cdr3_nt: TGTGCCAGCACTCAACTAGGGTCTGGGGCCAACGTCCTGACTTTC
cdr3_aa: CASTQLGSGANVLTF
j_call: TRBJ2-6
v_call: TRBV6-6
d_call: -
clone_size: once
cdr3_length: 15

cdr3_nt: TGTGCCAGCAGCTTGGAGGCGGTTACAACTAATGAAAAACTGTTTTTT
cdr3_aa: CASSLEAVTTNEKLFF
j_call: TRBJ1-4
v_call: TRBV5-6
d_call: -
clone_size: -
cdr3_length: 16